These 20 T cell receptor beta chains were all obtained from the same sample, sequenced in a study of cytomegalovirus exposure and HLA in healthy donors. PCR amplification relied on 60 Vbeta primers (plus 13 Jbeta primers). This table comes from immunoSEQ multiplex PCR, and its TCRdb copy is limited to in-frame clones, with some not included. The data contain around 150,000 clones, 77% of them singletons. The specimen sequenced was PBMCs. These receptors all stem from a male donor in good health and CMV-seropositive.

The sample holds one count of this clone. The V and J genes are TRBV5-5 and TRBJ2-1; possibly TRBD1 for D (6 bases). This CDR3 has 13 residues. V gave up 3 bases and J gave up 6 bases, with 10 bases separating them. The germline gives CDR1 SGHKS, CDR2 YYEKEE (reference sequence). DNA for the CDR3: TGTGCCAGCAGCTACGGACAGATCAATGAGCAGTTCTTC. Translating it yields CASSYGQINEQFF.

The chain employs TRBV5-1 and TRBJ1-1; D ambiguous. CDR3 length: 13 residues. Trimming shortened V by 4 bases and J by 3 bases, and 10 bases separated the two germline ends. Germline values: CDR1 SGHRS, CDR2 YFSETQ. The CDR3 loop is CASSPLLHTEAFF. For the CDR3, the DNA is TGCGCCAGCAGCCCCTTACTTCACACTGAAGCTTTCTTT.

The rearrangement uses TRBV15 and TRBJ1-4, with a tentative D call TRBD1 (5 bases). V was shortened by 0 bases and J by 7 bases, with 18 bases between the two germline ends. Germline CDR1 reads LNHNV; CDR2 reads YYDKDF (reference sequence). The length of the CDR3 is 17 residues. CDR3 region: CATSREGTLLGGEKLFF. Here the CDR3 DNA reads TGTGCCACCAGCAGAGAAGGGACTCTTCTTGGGGGTGAAAAACTGTTTTTT.

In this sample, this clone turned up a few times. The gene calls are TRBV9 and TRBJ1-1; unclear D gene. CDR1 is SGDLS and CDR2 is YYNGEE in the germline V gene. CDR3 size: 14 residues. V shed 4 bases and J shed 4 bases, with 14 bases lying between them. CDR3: CASSPQSGVTEAFF. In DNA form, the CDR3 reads TGTGCCAGCAGCCCTCAGTCCGGGGTCACTGAAGCTTTCTTT. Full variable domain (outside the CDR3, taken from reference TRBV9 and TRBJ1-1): DSGVTQTPKHLITATGQRVTLRCSPRSGDLSVYWYQQSLDQGLQFLIQYYNGEERAKGNILERFSAQQFPDLHSELNLSSLELGDSALYFCASSPQSGVTEAFFGQGTRLTVV.

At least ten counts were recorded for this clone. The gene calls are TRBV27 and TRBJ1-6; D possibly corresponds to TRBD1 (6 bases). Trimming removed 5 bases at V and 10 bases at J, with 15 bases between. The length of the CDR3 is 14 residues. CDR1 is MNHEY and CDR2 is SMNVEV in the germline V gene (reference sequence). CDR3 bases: TGTGCCAGCAGTCACAGGACAGTCTACTCACCCCTCCACTTT. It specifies CASSHRTVYSPLHF.

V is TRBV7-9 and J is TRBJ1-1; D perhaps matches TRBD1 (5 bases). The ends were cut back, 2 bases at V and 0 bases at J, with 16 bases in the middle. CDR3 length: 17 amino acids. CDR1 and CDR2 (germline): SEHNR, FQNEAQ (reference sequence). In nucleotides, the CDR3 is TGTGCCAGCAGCTTATCAGTGGGCAGGGAGGTGAACACTGAAGCTTTCTTT. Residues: CASSLSVGREVNTEAFF.

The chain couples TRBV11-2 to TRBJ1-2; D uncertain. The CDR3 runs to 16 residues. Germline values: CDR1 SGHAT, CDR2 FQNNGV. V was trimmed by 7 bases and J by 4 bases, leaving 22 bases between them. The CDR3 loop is CASNGSPSWRSYGYTF. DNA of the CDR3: TGTGCCAGCAACGGGTCCCCTTCGTGGCGGTCCTATGGCTACACCTTC.

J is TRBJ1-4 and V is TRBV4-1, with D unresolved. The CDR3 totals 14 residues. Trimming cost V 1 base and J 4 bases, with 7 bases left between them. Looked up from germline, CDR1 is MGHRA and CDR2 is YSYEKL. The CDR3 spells CASSQVGDNEKLFF. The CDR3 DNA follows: TGCGCCAGCAGCCAAGTCGGAGATAATGAAAAACTGTTTTTT.

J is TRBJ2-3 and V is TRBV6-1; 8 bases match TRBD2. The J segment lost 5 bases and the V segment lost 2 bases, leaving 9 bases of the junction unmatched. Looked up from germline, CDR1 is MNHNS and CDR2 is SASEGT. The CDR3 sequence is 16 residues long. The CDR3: CASSERGSGVGDTQYF. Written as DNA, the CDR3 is TGTGCCAGCAGTGAAAGGGGTAGCGGGGTTGGAGATACGCAGTATTTT.

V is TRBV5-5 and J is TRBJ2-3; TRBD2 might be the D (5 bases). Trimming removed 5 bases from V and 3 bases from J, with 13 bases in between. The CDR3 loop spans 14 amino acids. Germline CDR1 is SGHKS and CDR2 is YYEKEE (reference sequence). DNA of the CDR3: TGTGCCAGCAGATCAGGCGGAGGTACAGATACGCAGTATTTT. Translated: CASRSGGGTDTQYF. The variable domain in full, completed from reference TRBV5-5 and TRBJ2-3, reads DAGVTQSPTHLIKTRGQQVTLRCSPISGHKSVSWYQQVLGQGPQFIFQYYEKEERGRGNFPDRFSARQFPNYSSELNVNALLLGDSALYLCASRSGGGTDTQYFGPGTRLTVL.

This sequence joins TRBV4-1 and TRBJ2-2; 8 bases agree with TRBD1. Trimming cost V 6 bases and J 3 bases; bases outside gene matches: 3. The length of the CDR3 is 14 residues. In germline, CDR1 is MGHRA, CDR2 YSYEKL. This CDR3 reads CASRDRDDTGELFF. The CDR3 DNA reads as TGCGCCAGCAGGGACAGGGATGACACCGGGGAGCTGTTTTTT.

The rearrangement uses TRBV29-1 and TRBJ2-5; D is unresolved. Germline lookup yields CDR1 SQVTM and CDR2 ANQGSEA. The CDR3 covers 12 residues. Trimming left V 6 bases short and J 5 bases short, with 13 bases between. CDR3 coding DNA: TGCAGCGTCTCTGTTGAGAGGGAGACCCAGTACTTC. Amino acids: CSVSVERETQYF.

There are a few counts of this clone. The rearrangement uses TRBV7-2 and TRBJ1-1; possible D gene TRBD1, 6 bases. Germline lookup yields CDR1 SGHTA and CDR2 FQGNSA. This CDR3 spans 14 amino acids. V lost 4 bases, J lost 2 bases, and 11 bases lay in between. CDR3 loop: CASSSRQDNTEAFF. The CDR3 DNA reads TGTGCCAGCAGCTCCCGACAGGACAACACTGAAGCTTTCTTT.

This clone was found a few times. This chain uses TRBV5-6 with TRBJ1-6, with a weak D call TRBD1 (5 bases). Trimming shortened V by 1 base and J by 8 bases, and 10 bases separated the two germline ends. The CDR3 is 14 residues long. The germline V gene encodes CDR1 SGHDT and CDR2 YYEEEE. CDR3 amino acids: CASSLPGWDSPLHF. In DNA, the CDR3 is TGTGCCAGCAGCTTGCCAGGGTGGGATTCACCCCTCCACTTT.

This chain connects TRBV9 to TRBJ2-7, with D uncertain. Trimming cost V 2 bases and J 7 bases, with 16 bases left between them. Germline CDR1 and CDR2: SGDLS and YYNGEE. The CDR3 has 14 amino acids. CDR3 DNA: TGTGCCAGCAGCGTGAGCCTCTCCGCGGCGGAGCAGTACTTC. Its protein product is CASSVSLSAAEQYF.

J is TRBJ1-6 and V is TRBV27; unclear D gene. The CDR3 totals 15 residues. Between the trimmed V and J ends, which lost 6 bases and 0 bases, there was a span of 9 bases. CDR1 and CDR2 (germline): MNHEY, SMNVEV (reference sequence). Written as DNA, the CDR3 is TGTGCCAGCAGGGGCAGTAGCTCCTATAATTCACCCCTCCACTTT. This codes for CASRGSSSYNSPLHF.

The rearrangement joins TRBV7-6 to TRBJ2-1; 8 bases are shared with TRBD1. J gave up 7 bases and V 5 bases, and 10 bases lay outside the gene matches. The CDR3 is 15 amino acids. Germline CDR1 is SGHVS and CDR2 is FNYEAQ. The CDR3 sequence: CASSQVGQVANEQFF. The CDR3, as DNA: TGTGCCAGCAGCCAGGTGGGACAGGTAGCTAATGAGCAGTTCTTC.

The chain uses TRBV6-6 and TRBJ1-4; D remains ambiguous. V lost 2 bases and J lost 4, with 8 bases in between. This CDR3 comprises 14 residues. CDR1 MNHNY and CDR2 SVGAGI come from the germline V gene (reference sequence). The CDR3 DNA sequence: TGTGCCAGCAGTTACGGCAGGAATAATGAAAAACTGTTTTTT. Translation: CASSYGRNNEKLFF.

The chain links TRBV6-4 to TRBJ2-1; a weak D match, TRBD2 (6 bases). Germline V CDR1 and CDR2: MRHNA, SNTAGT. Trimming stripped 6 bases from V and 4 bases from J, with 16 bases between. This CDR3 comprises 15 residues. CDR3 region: CASSRVGGSYNEQFF. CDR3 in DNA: TGTGCCAGCAGCCGAGTCGGAGGGTCGTACAATGAGCAGTTCTTC.

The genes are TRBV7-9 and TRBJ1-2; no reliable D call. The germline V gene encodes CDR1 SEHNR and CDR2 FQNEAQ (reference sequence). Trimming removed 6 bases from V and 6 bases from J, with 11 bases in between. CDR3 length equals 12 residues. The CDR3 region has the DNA TGTGCCAGCAGTTCTAACAGAGATGGCTACACCTTC. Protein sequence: CASSSNRDGYTF.